The clone carrying this TCR beta chain has at least ten counts. Using RNA template, CDR3s of TCR alpha and beta were amplified with iRepertoire arm-PCR. TCRdb processed the multiplex PCR reads anew with MiXCR; each CDR3 protein has one entry. The sample lists around 97,000 distinct CDR3 sequences, around 31% occurring once. This sample was taken from a study of glioma-infiltrating T cells. The CDR3 spans 14 residues. Germline CDR1 LGHNA, CDR2 YNFKEQ. The V end was cut by 0 bases, the J end by 1 base, with 5 bases between. The chain combines TRBV4-2 with TRBJ2-3; no firm D call. Sequencing input: glioma tissue, nonneoplastic brain tissue, or PBMCs (not recorded which). This receptor was obtained from a human donor with low-grade glioma or glioblastoma, undergoing nonglioma brain surgery, or in good health (not recorded which). The CDR3: CASSQDAGTDTQYF. CDR3 in DNA: TGTGCCAGCAGCCAAGATGCGGGCACAGATACGCAGTATTTT.